This T cell receptor (beta chain) appears in the sequencing data of a study of Ad26.COV2.S vaccination and SARS-CoV-2 variants. As for the study in general: Dosing was one shot or two shots 56 days apart. Study-level results: Spike-specific CD8+ and CD4+ T cell responses reportedly showed substantial breadth after vaccination. Assessments of TCR breadth and depth may have underestimated the total T cell responses.

The treatment here: roughly 19 received Ad26.COV2.S at low or high dose, single or two shots; 5 received placebo; per-sample allocation not given. The investigators took samples on day 63 after the first vaccine or placebo injection. Sequencing was performed with immunoSEQ multiplex PCR; in TCRdb, only in-frame clones are kept and a portion is missing. In the table there are about 470,000 clones, about 90% of which are singletons. Germline assignment: CDR1 MRHNA and CDR2 SNTAGT. Unmatched junction bases numbered 3, after V lost 3 bases and J lost 3 bases. There are 15 residues in the CDR3. Many counts were recorded for this clone. What it binds is unknown.

The sequenced sample was peripheral blood, obtained in a trial of Ad26.COV2.S vaccine versus placebo. The receptor was isolated from a person between 18 and 59 years old who received the Ad26.COV2.S COVID-19 vaccine or a placebo. The chain carries TRBV6-4 and TRBJ2-1; 9 bases are a match to TRBD2. The CDR3 loop reads CASSELAGDYNEQFF. The CDR3 DNA reads as TGTGCCAGCAGTGAATTAGCGGGAGACTACAATGAGCAGTTCTTC.